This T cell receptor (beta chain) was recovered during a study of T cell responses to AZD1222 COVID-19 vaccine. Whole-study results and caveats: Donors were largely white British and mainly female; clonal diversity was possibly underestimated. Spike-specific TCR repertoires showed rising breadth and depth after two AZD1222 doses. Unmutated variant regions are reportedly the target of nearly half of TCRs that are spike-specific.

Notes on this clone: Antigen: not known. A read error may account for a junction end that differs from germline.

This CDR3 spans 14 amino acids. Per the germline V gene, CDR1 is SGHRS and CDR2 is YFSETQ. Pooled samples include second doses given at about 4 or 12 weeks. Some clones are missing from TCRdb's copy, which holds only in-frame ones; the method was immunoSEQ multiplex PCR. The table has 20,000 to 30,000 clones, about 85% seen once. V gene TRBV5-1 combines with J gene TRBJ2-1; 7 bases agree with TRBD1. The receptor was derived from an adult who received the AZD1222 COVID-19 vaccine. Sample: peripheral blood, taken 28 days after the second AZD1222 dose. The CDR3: CASMGTASFNEQFF. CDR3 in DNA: TGCGCCAGCATGGGGACAGCCTCCTTCAATGAGCAGTTCTTC.